This is a list of T cell receptor beta chains from one sample in a study of OX40 agonist ivuxolimab in advanced cancers. Sequencing used immunoSEQ multiplex PCR; TCRdb keeps in-frame clones, though not all of them. The sample gives 95,000 to 100,000 clones, just under 85% of which show up once; almost 1.5% is in the top ten. The sequenced sample was CD4+ or CD8+ T cells sorted from blood, obtained in a trial of the OX40 agonist ivuxolimab. These receptors all stem from an adult with an advanced solid tumor such as melanoma, head and neck, liver or kidney cancer. The CDR3 runs from the conserved cysteine through the conserved F or W. Fields, in order: J gene, D gene, V gene, clone size, CDR3 protein, CDR3 DNA. A D gene is named only where the DNA matches it firmly. The size of a clone is reported for some rows only, either as once, few or many, or as a class for expanded clones.

j_gene: TRBJ1-5
d_gene: TRBD1
v_gene: TRBV18
abundance: -
CDR3aa: CASSPGGQGRQPQHF
CDR3nt: TGTGCCAGCTCACCGGGAGGACAGGGTAGACAGCCCCAGCATTTT

j_gene: TRBJ1-1
d_gene: TRBD1
v_gene: TRBV4-2
abundance: -
CDR3aa: CASSRPTGTAEAFF
CDR3nt: TGTGCCAGCAGCCGCCCTACAGGGACAGCTGAAGCTTTCTTT

j_gene: TRBJ2-7
d_gene: -
v_gene: TRBV14
abundance: once
CDR3aa: CASSRDSGYEQYF
CDR3nt: TGTGCCAGCAGCCGGGACTCGGGTTACGAGCAGTACTTC

j_gene: TRBJ2-7
d_gene: -
v_gene: TRBV10-3
abundance: -
CDR3aa: CAISPGARRSYEQYF
CDR3nt: TGTGCCATCAGTCCAGGGGCCCGCCGGTCCTACGAGCAGTACTTC

j_gene: TRBJ2-1
d_gene: -
v_gene: TRBV5-1
abundance: -
CDR3aa: CASSLETRTDNEQFF
CDR3nt: TGCGCCAGCAGCTTGGAGACACGGACAGACAATGAGCAGTTCTTC

j_gene: TRBJ2-1
d_gene: TRBD1
v_gene: TRBV10-3
abundance: -
CDR3aa: CAISPTGGNNEQFF
CDR3nt: TGTGCCATCAGTCCTACAGGGGGTAACAATGAGCAGTTCTTC

j_gene: TRBJ2-7
d_gene: -
v_gene: TRBV6-5
abundance: -
CDR3aa: CASSSPGRTYEQYF
CDR3nt: TGTGCCAGCAGTTCCCCAGGACGGACCTACGAGCAGTACTTC

j_gene: TRBJ2-7
d_gene: -
v_gene: TRBV9
abundance: once
CDR3aa: CASSVVDSSYEQYF
CDR3nt: TGTGCCAGCAGCGTAGTGGACAGTTCCTACGAGCAGTACTTC

j_gene: TRBJ1-2
d_gene: -
v_gene: TRBV15
abundance: -
CDR3aa: CATSRDDIVSYGYTF
CDR3nt: TGTGCCACCAGCAGAGATGACATAGTTTCCTATGGCTACACCTTC

j_gene: TRBJ2-5
d_gene: -
v_gene: TRBV4-3
abundance: few
CDR3aa: CASSQAPRQGGETQYF
CDR3nt: TGCGCCAGCAGCCAAGCCCCGAGACAGGGAGGAGAGACCCAGTACTTC

j_gene: TRBJ2-3
d_gene: -
v_gene: TRBV7-9
abundance: -
CDR3aa: CASSSRQGGLGTDTQYF
CDR3nt: TGTGCCAGCAGCTCCCGACAGGGAGGATTGGGCACAGATACGCAGTATTTT

j_gene: TRBJ2-3
d_gene: TRBD2
v_gene: TRBV4-1
abundance: -
CDR3aa: CASSQVAGGRTDTQYF
CDR3nt: TGCGCCAGCAGCCAAGTAGCGGGGGGGCGCACAGATACGCAGTATTTT

j_gene: TRBJ2-7
d_gene: -
v_gene: TRBV6-1
abundance: -
CDR3aa: CASSVHQSSYEQYF
CDR3nt: TGTGCCAGCAGTGTTCATCAGAGCTCCTACGAGCAGTACTTC

j_gene: TRBJ1-3
d_gene: -
v_gene: TRBV6-6
abundance: -
CDR3aa: CASSPPPYGSGNTIYF
CDR3nt: TGTGCCAGCAGTCCACCCCCTTATGGGAGTGGAAACACCATATATTTT

j_gene: TRBJ2-5
d_gene: -
v_gene: TRBV21-1
abundance: -
CDR3aa: CASARRGVGETQYF
CDR3nt: TGTGCCAGCGCAAGGAGGGGGGTCGGAGAGACCCAGTACTTC

j_gene: TRBJ1-3
d_gene: -
v_gene: TRBV5-4
abundance: -
CDR3aa: CASSDTLSGNTIYF
CDR3nt: TGTGCCAGCTCCGACACCCTCTCTGGAAACACCATATATTTT

j_gene: TRBJ1-4
d_gene: -
v_gene: TRBV14
abundance: once
CDR3aa: CASSQVGAGEKLFF
CDR3nt: TGTGCCAGCAGCCAAGTGGGGGCCGGAGAAAAACTGTTTTTT

j_gene: TRBJ2-7
d_gene: -
v_gene: TRBV18
abundance: -
CDR3aa: CASSPASDTHYEQYF
CDR3nt: TGTGCCAGCTCACCGGCTAGCGATACGCACTACGAGCAGTACTTC

j_gene: TRBJ2-1
d_gene: -
v_gene: TRBV21-1
abundance: -
CDR3aa: CASRGGSGGEQFF
CDR3nt: TGTGCCAGCAGGGGCGGGAGCGGGGGTGAGCAGTTCTTC

j_gene: TRBJ1-1
d_gene: -
v_gene: TRBV6-5
abundance: -
CDR3aa: CASSYVGQNTEAFF
CDR3nt: TGTGCCAGCAGTTACGTAGGGCAGAACACTGAAGCTTTCTTT

j_gene: TRBJ1-2
d_gene: -
v_gene: TRBV5-1
abundance: -
CDR3aa: CASSSQLQSNYGYTF
CDR3nt: TGCGCCAGCAGTTCACAATTACAGAGCAACTATGGCTACACCTTC

j_gene: TRBJ1-6
d_gene: TRBD1
v_gene: TRBV5-5
abundance: -
CDR3aa: CASRRQGGNNSPLHF
CDR3nt: TGTGCCAGCAGGCGACAGGGGGGGAACAATTCACCCCTCCACTTT

j_gene: TRBJ1-1
d_gene: -
v_gene: TRBV9
abundance: -
CDR3aa: CASSPRQEGLTEAFF
CDR3nt: TGTGCCAGCAGCCCTAGACAGGAGGGATTGACTGAAGCTTTCTTT

j_gene: TRBJ2-1
d_gene: TRBD2
v_gene: TRBV7-6
abundance: -
CDR3aa: CASSLAASGSFEQFF
CDR3nt: TGTGCCAGCAGCTTAGCGGCTAGCGGGAGCTTTGAGCAGTTCTTC

j_gene: TRBJ2-3
d_gene: TRBD1
v_gene: TRBV15
abundance: few
CDR3aa: CATSDPGTGSADTQYF
CDR3nt: TGTGCCACCAGCGACCCCGGGACAGGGTCCGCAGATACGCAGTATTTT

j_gene: TRBJ2-5
d_gene: -
v_gene: TRBV18
abundance: -
CDR3aa: CASSQTFRETQYF
CDR3nt: TGTGCCAGCTCACAGACCTTCAGGGAGACCCAGTACTTC

j_gene: TRBJ2-2
d_gene: TRBD2
v_gene: TRBV4-3
abundance: -
CDR3aa: CASSQWAGVNTGELFF
CDR3nt: TGCGCCAGCAGCCAGTGGGCGGGAGTAAACACCGGGGAGCTGTTTTTT

j_gene: TRBJ2-3
d_gene: TRBD2
v_gene: TRBV10-1
abundance: -
CDR3aa: CASSEGGLASDTQYF
CDR3nt: TGCGCCAGCAGTGAAGGGGGACTAGCGTCAGATACGCAGTATTTT

j_gene: TRBJ2-3
d_gene: TRBD2
v_gene: TRBV9
abundance: -
CDR3aa: CASSRTSASTDTQYF
CDR3nt: TGTGCCAGCTCCCGGACTAGCGCCAGCACAGATACGCAGTATTTT

j_gene: TRBJ2-6
d_gene: TRBD2
v_gene: TRBV5-1
abundance: -
CDR3aa: CASSPLGRVESGANVLTF
CDR3nt: TGCGCCAGCAGCCCCCTCGGGAGGGTGGAGTCTGGGGCCAACGTCCTGACTTTC

j_gene: TRBJ2-7
d_gene: TRBD1
v_gene: TRBV2
abundance: once
CDR3aa: CASSVTGASYEQYF
CDR3nt: TGTGCCAGCAGTGTGACAGGGGCCTCCTACGAGCAGTACTTC

j_gene: TRBJ1-1
d_gene: -
v_gene: TRBV5-8
abundance: few
CDR3aa: CASSLDTEAFF
CDR3nt: TGTGCCAGCTCCCTGGACACTGAAGCTTTCTTT

j_gene: TRBJ2-7
d_gene: -
v_gene: TRBV10-2
abundance: -
CDR3aa: CASSESARTYEQYF
CDR3nt: TGCGCCAGCAGTGAGTCTGCGAGAACCTACGAGCAGTACTTC

j_gene: TRBJ1-2
d_gene: -
v_gene: TRBV28
abundance: -
CDR3aa: CASSKGRGYGYTF
CDR3nt: TGTGCCAGCAGCAAAGGGAGGGGCTATGGCTACACCTTC

j_gene: TRBJ1-3
d_gene: TRBD1
v_gene: TRBV18
abundance: -
CDR3aa: CASSEQGNTIYF
CDR3nt: TGTGCCAGCTCAGAACAGGGGAACACCATATATTTT

j_gene: TRBJ2-2
d_gene: TRBD1
v_gene: TRBV5-5
abundance: -
CDR3aa: CASSGTGGAGTGELFF
CDR3nt: TGTGCCAGCAGCGGAACAGGGGGCGCGGGCACCGGGGAGCTGTTTTTT

j_gene: TRBJ1-5
d_gene: -
v_gene: TRBV4-2
abundance: few
CDR3aa: CASSQDREPWEPQHF
CDR3nt: TGTGCCAGCAGCCAAGACCGGGAACCGTGGGAGCCCCAGCATTTT

j_gene: TRBJ1-6
d_gene: -
v_gene: TRBV9
abundance: -
CDR3aa: CASSREGIGSPLHF
CDR3nt: TGTGCCAGCAGCCGGGAGGGGATAGGTTCACCCCTCCACTTT

j_gene: TRBJ1-5
d_gene: TRBD1
v_gene: TRBV11-2
abundance: -
CDR3aa: CASSSGQANQPQHF
CDR3nt: TGTGCCAGCAGCAGCGGACAGGCAAATCAGCCCCAGCATTTT

j_gene: TRBJ1-2
d_gene: TRBD1
v_gene: TRBV5-4
abundance: -
CDR3aa: CASSLVGQGGYGYTF
CDR3nt: TGTGCCAGCAGCTTGGTGGGACAGGGTGGCTATGGCTACACCTTC

j_gene: TRBJ1-2
d_gene: -
v_gene: TRBV11-2
abundance: -
CDR3aa: CASSLGQGPWGYTF
CDR3nt: TGTGCCAGCAGCTTAGGCCAGGGACCTTGGGGCTACACCTTC

j_gene: TRBJ1-1
d_gene: TRBD1
v_gene: TRBV30
abundance: -
CDR3aa: CAWSRDSNTEAFF
CDR3nt: TGTGCCTGGAGCCGGGACAGCAACACTGAAGCTTTCTTT

j_gene: TRBJ2-7
d_gene: TRBD2
v_gene: TRBV20-1
abundance: -
CDR3aa: CSARREGEYF
CDR3nt: TGCAGTGCTAGGCGGGAGGGCGAATACTTC

j_gene: TRBJ1-2
d_gene: -
v_gene: TRBV28
abundance: -
CDR3aa: CASKSPANYGYTF
CDR3nt: TGTGCCAGCAAATCTCCAGCTAACTATGGCTACACCTTC

j_gene: TRBJ2-1
d_gene: -
v_gene: TRBV9
abundance: -
CDR3aa: CASSGDYNEQFF
CDR3nt: TGTGCCAGCAGCGGGGATTACAATGAGCAGTTCTTC